These T cell receptor beta chains were read from a single sample in a study of T cell clonotyping in hematopoietic cell transplantation. This table comes from immunoSEQ multiplex PCR, and its TCRdb copy is limited to in-frame clones, with some not included. The sample holds roughly 38,000 clones, 88% seen once. The specimen sequenced was peripheral blood mononuclear cells. The source of these receptors is a woman in her thirties or forties in good health. Some clones in this sample may be carry-over from other donors' samples. The CDR3 runs from the conserved cysteine through the conserved F or W. The D gene is left open where the match is weak. The size field is filled for only some rows; it gives once, few, many or a size class.

J | size | D | length | V | CDR3 | DNA
TRBJ1-1 | NA | TRBD1 | 12 | TRBV29-1 | CSATGPNTEAFF | TGCAGCGCGACAGGGCCGAACACTGAAGCTTTCTTT
TRBJ2-7 | NA | TRBD2 | 13 | TRBV6-5 | CASSYWTSGEQYF | TGTGCCAGCAGTTACTGGACTAGCGGCGAGCAGTACTTC
TRBJ2-5 | NA | NA | 16 | TRBV29-1 | CSVEVQRAGAGETQYF | TGCAGCGTTGAAGTACAGCGGGCAGGGGCAGGGGAGACCCAGTACTTC
TRBJ2-7 | NA | NA | 13 | TRBV5-1 | CASSAGTYYEQYF | TGCGCCAGCAGCGCCGGGACCTATTACGAGCAGTACTTC
TRBJ1-1 | NA | NA | 14 | TRBV10-3 | CAISDLGRNTEAFF | TGTGCCATCAGTGATTTAGGACGGAACACTGAAGCTTTCTTT
TRBJ1-5 | NA | NA | 17 | TRBV4-1 | CASSPGVMDTANQPQHF | TGCGCCAGCAGCCCAGGGGTCATGGATACAGCTAATCAGCCCCAGCATTTT
TRBJ2-3 | NA | NA | 16 | TRBV7-9 | CASSLGISASTDTQYF | TGTGCCAGCAGCTTAGGTATTAGCGCGAGCACAGATACGCAGTATTTT
TRBJ2-5 | NA | NA | 16 | TRBV5-4 | CASSSGPSTGEETQYF | TGTGCCAGCAGCTCGGGTCCTTCCACAGGAGAAGAGACCCAGTACTTC
TRBJ2-6 | NA | TRBD2 | 17 | TRBV29-1 | CSVHGKGRGTGANVLTF | TGCAGCGTCCACGGGAAGGGGCGGGGGACTGGGGCCAACGTCCTGACTTTC
TRBJ2-7 | NA | TRBD1 | 19 | TRBV7-9 | CASSLGPGQGSLTRREQYF | TGTGCCAGCAGCTTAGGCCCGGGACAGGGGTCTTTGACCCGCCGCGAGCAGTACTTC
TRBJ2-4 | NA | NA | 14 | TRBV5-1 | CASRVGGQRDIQYF | TGCGCCAGCAGGGTAGGTGGGCAGAGGGACATTCAGTACTTC
TRBJ2-3 | NA | TRBD2 | 16 | TRBV6-6 | CASSPLTSGKQNTQYF | TGTGCCAGCAGTCCGTTGACTAGCGGCAAACAGAATACGCAGTATTTT
TRBJ1-2 | NA | NA | 14 | TRBV5-1 | CASSLVGGTGGYTF | TGCGCCAGCAGCTTGGTCGGGGGAACGGGTGGCTACACCTTC
TRBJ1-1 | NA | NA | 17 | TRBV28 | CASIPGEGISASTEAFF | TGTGCCAGCATCCCCGGAGAGGGGATATCGGCGAGTACTGAAGCTTTCTTT
TRBJ2-7 | NA | TRBD1 | 16 | TRBV9 | CASSVGRGQGSYEQYF | TGTGCCAGCAGCGTAGGACGGGGACAGGGCTCCTACGAGCAGTACTTC
TRBJ2-7 | NA | TRBD2 | 14 | TRBV28 | CASCWTSGSGEQYF | TGTGCCAGCTGCTGGACTAGCGGGAGTGGTGAGCAGTACTTC
TRBJ1-2 | few | NA | 15 | TRBV5-1 | CASSLAGGRIYGYTF | TGCGCCAGCAGCTTGGCCGGGGGGCGGATCTATGGCTACACCTTC
TRBJ2-3 | once | NA | 13 | TRBV5-4 | CASNRDHTDTQYF | TGTGCCAGCAACCGGGACCACACAGATACGCAGTATTTT
TRBJ1-2 | NA | NA | 13 | TRBV30 | CAWGPGAGYGYTF | TGTGCCTGGGGGCCCGGCGCGGGCTATGGCTACACCTTC
TRBJ1-1 | NA | NA | 13 | TRBV28 | CASSLESGTEAFF | TGTGCCAGCAGTCTCGAGAGCGGGACTGAAGCTTTCTTT
TRBJ2-7 | NA | TRBD1 | 14 | TRBV29-1 | CSTTTGEDLLEQYF | TGCAGCACCACGACAGGGGAAGACCTACTAGAGCAGTACTTC
TRBJ1-3 | NA | NA | 15 | TRBV6-1 | CASSASSDTGNTIYF | TGTGCCAGCAGCGCATCTTCGGATACTGGAAACACCATATATTTT
TRBJ2-7 | NA | NA | 13 | TRBV28 | CASRRGSSYEQYF | TGTGCCAGCAGACGGGGTAGCTCCTACGAGCAGTACTTC
TRBJ2-7 | NA | TRBD2 | 15 | TRBV2 | CASSDPSGSYYEQYF | TGTGCCAGCAGTGACCCTAGCGGGAGTTACTACGAGCAGTACTTC
TRBJ1-1 | NA | NA | 15 | TRBV7-2 | CASSLEGPRNTEAFF | TGTGCCAGCAGCTTGGAGGGACCGCGGAACACTGAAGCTTTCTTT
TRBJ2-7 | once | NA | 14 | TRBV9 | CASSVEVTPYEQYF | TGTGCCAGCAGCGTAGAAGTGACACCCTACGAGCAGTACTTC
TRBJ1-1 | NA | NA | 14 | TRBV29-1 | CSSRRGLGAFEAFF | TGCAGCTCCCGTCGGGGATTGGGGGCTTTTGAAGCTTTCTTT
TRBJ2-2 | NA | TRBD2 | 15 | TRBV28 | CASSFGASGTGELFF | TGTGCCAGCAGTTTTGGAGCTAGCGGTACCGGGGAGCTGTTTTTT
TRBJ2-5 | NA | NA | 12 | TRBV2 | CASSGPPATQYF | TGTGCCAGCAGCGGACCCCCGGCGACCCAGTACTTC
TRBJ2-7 | NA | NA | 17 | TRBV11-2 | CASSLDGGRFTSYEQYF | TGTGCCAGCAGCTTAGACGGCGGGCGCTTCACATCCTACGAGCAGTACTTC
TRBJ2-6 | NA | NA | 12 | TRBV6-6 | CASRPGANVLTF | TGTGCCAGCAGGCCCGGGGCCAACGTCCTGACTTTC
TRBJ2-5 | NA | NA | 13 | TRBV7-3 | CASSLGGQETQYF | TGTGCCAGCAGCTTGGGGGGACAAGAGACCCAGTACTTC
TRBJ2-1 | NA | NA | 14 | TRBV6-6 | CASSLRSGPDEQFF | TGTGCCAGCAGTCTTCGTAGCGGCCCCGATGAGCAGTTCTTC
TRBJ1-5 | few | NA | 15 | TRBV4-1 | CASSAFLRSNQPQHF | TGCGCCAGCAGCGCATTCCTACGCAGCAATCAGCCCCAGCATTTT
TRBJ2-7 | NA | TRBD1 | 12 | TRBV29-1 | CSASRDSYEQYF | TGCAGCGCCTCCCGGGACAGCTACGAGCAGTACTTC
TRBJ1-5 | NA | NA | 14 | TRBV2 | CASSETPLNQPQHF | TGTGCCAGCAGTGAGACCCCATTGAATCAGCCCCAGCATTTT
TRBJ1-5 | NA | NA | 15 | TRBV4-2 | CASSQDPRRGGPQHF | TGTGCCAGCAGCCAAGATCCGCGTAGGGGAGGGCCCCAGCATTTT
TRBJ1-2 | NA | TRBD1 | 15 | TRBV5-1 | CASSLAGQGADGYTF | TGCGCCAGCAGCTTGGCGGGACAGGGGGCAGATGGCTACACCTTC
TRBJ2-7 | NA | NA | 12 | TRBV9 | CASSPTCYEQYF | TGTGCCAGCAGCCCGACCTGTTACGAGCAGTACTTC
TRBJ1-2 | NA | NA | 16 | TRBV5-1 | CASRRDIGLFPYGYTF | TGCGCCAGCAGGAGAGATATTGGGCTCTTCCCCTATGGCTACACCTTC
TRBJ2-7 | NA | TRBD1 | 14 | TRBV2 | CAISRGQGAYEQYF | TGTGCCATCTCTCGGGGACAGGGGGCCTACGAGCAGTACTTC
TRBJ2-7 | NA | TRBD1 | 17 | TRBV28 | CASSLSPLTGLPYEQYF | TGTGCCAGCAGTTTATCCCCACTGACAGGGCTTCCCTACGAGCAGTACTTC
TRBJ2-5 | NA | NA | 13 | TRBV5-1 | CASSERHQETQYF | TGCGCCAGCTCGGAAAGACACCAAGAGACCCAGTACTTC